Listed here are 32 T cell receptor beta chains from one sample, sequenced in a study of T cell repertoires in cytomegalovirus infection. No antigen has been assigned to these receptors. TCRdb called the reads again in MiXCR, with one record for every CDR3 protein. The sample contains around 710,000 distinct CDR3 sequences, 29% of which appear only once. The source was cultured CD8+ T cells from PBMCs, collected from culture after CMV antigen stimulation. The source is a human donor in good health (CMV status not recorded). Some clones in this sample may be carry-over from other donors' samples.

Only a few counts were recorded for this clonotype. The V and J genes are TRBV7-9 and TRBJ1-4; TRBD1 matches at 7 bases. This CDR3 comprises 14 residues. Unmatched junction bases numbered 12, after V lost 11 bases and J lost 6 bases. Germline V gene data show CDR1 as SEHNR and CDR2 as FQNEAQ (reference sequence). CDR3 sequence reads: CACDRDSEDEKLFF. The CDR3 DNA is TGTGCCTGCGACCGGGACAGTGAAGATGAAAAACTGTTTTTT.

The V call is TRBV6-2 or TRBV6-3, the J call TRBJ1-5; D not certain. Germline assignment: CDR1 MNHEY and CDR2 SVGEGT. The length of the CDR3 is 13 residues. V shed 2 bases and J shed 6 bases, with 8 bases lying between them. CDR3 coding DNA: TGTGCCAGCAGTTACAACTTTGGTCAGCCCCAGCATTTT. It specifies CASSYNFGQPQHF.

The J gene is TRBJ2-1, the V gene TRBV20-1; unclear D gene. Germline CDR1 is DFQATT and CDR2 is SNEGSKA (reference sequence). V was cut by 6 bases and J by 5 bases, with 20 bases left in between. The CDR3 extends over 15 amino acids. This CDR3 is CSATFGLRTDNEQFF. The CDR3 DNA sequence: TGCAGTGCGACCTTCGGGCTACGTACGGACAATGAGCAGTTCTTC.

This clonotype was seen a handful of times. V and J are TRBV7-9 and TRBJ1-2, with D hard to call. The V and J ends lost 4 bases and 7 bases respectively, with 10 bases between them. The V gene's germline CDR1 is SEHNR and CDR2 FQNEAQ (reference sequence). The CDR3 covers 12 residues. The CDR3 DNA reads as TGTGCCAGCAGCTCAGCACACAGTGGCTACACCTTC. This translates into CASSSAHSGYTF.

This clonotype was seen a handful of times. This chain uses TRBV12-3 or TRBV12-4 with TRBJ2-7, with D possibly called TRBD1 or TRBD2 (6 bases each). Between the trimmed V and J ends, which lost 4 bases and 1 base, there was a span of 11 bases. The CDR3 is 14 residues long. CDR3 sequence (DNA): TGTGCCAGCAGTTATACAGGGAGGTCCTACGAGCAGTACTTC. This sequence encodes CASSYTGRSYEQYF.

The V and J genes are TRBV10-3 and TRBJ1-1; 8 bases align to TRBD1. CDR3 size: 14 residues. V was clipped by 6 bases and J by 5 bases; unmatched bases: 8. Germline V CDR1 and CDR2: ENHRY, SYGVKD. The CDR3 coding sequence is TGTGCCATCAGCCTAGACAGGGGATATACTGAAGCTTTCTTT. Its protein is CAISLDRGYTEAFF.

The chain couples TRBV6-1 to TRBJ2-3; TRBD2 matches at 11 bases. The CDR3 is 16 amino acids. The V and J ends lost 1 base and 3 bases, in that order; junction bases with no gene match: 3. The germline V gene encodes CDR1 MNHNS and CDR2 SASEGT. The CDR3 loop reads CASSEVSGGATDTQYF. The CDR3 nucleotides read TGTGCCAGCAGTGAAGTTAGCGGGGGGGCAACAGATACGCAGTATTTT.

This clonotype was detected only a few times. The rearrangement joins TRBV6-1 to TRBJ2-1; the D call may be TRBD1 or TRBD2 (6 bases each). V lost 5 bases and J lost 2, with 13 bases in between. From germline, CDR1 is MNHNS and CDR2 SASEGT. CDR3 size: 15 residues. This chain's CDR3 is CASSSYGGPYNEQFF. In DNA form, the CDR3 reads TGTGCCAGCAGTTCTTATGGGGGGCCCTACAATGAGCAGTTCTTC.

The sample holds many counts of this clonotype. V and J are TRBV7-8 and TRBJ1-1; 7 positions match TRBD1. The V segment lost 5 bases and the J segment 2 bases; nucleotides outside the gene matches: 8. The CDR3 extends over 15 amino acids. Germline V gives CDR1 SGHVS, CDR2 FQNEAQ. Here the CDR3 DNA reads TGTGCCAGCAGCGAAAACAGGGGTATCAACACTGAAGCTTTCTTT. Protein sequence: CASSENRGINTEAFF.

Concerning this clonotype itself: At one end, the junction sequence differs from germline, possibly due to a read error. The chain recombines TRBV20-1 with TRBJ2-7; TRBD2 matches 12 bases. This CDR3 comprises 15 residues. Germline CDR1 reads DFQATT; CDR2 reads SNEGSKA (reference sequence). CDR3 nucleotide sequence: TGCAGTGCTAAAGGACTAGCGGGGCCCGCCTACGAGCGGTACTTC. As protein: CSAKGLAGPAYERYF.

The DNA of the CDR3 is TGCGCCAGCAGCCAAGGGCGGGACAGCCGCTATGGCTACACCTTC. Translation: CASSQGRDSRYGYTF. This rearrangement joins TRBV4-3 to TRBJ1-2, with TRBD1 matching over 7 bases. Germline V gene sequence: CDR1 LGHNA, CDR2 YSLEER. There are 15 residues in the CDR3. After removal of 1 base from V and 4 bases from J, the junction contained 6 bases not matched to a gene.

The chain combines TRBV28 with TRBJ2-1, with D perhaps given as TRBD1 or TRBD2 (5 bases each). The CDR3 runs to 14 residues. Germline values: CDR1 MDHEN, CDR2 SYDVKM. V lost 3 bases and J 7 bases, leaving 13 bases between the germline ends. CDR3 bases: TGTGCCAGCAGTTTCGGGGCGGCCTGGAATGAGCAGTTCTTC. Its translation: CASSFGAAWNEQFF.

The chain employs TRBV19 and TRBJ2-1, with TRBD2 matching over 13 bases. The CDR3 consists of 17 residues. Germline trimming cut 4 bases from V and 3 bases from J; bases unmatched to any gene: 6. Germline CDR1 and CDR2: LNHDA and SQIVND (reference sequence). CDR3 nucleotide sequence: TGTGCCAGTAGTACAAAACTAGCGGGGGGGTTCTACAATGAGCAGTTCTTC. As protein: CASSTKLAGGFYNEQFF.

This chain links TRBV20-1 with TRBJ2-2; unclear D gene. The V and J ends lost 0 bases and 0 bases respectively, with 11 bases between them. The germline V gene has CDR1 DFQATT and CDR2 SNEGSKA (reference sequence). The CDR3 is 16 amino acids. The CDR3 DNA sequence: TGCAGTGCTAGAGATATGGGCTTCGCGAACACCGGGGAGCTGTTTTTT. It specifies CSARDMGFANTGELFF.

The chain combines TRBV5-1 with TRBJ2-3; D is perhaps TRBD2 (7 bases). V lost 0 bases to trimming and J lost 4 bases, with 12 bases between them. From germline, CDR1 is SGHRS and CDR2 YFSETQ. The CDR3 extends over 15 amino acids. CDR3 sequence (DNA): TGCGCCAGCAGCTTGGAGGGGGGGTTCGCAGATACGCAGTATTTT. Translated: CASSLEGGFADTQYF. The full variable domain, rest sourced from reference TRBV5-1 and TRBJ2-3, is KAGVTQTPRYLIKTRGQQVTLSCSPISGHRSVSWYQQTPGQGLQFLFEYFSETQRNKGNFPGRFSGRQFSNSRSEMNVSTLELGDSALYLCASSLEGGFADTQYFGPGTRLTVL.

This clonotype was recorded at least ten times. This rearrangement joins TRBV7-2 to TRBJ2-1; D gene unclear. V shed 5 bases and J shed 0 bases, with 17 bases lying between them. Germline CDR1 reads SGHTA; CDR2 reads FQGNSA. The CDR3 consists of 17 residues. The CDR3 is CASSTARVTSSYNEQFF. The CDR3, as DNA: TGTGCCAGCAGCACCGCAAGGGTCACCAGCTCCTACAATGAGCAGTTCTTC.

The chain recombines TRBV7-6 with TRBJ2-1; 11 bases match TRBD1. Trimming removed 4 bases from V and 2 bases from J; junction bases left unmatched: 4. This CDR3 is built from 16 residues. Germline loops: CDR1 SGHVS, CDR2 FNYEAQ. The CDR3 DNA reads TGTGCCAGCAGCTCTCTGGACAGGGGGCCCTACAATGAGCAGTTCTTC. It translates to CASSSLDRGPYNEQFF.

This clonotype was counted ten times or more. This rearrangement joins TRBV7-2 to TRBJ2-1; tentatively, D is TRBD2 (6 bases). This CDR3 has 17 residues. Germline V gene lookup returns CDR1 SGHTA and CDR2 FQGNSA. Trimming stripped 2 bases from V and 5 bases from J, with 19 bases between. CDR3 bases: TGTGCCAGCAGCTTATGGGAGGTGGAAGGGTGGGACAATGAGCAGTTCTTC. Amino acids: CASSLWEVEGWDNEQFF.

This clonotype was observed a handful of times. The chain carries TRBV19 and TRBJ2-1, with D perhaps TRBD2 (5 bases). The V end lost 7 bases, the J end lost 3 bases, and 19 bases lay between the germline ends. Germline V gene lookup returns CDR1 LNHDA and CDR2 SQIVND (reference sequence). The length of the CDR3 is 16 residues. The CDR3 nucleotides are TGTGCCAGTACTCCCTGGGCGGTGGAGGACTACAATGAGCAGTTCTTC. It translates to CASTPWAVEDYNEQFF.

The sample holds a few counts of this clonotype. CDR3 nucleotides: TGTGCCAGCAGTTTAAAGGGGTTGGTCGATGGCTACACCTTC. Translating it yields CASSLKGLVDGYTF. This sequence joins TRBV27 and TRBJ1-2; D may be TRBD1 (5 bases). The CDR3 is 14 amino acids. V lost 2 bases and J 6 bases, leaving 13 bases between the germline ends. Germline CDR1 reads MNHEY; CDR2 reads SMNVEV (reference sequence).

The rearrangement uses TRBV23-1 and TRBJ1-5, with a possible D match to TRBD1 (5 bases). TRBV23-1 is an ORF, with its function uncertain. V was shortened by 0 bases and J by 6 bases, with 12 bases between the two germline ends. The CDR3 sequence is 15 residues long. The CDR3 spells CASSQSDLGGQPQHF. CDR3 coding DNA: TGCGCCAGCAGTCAATCGGACCTGGGGGGTCAGCCCCAGCATTTT.

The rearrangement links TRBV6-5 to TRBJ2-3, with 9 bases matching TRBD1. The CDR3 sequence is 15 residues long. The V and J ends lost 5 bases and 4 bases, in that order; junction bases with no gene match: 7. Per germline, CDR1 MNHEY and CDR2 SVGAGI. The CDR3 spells CASSITGGWADTQYF. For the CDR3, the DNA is TGTGCCAGCAGTATCACAGGGGGCTGGGCAGATACGCAGTATTTT.

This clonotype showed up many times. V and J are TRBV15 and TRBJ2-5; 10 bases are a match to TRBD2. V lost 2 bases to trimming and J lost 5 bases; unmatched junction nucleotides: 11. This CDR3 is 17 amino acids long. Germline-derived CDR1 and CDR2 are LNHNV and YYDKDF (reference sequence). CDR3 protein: CATSRSKRTSGTETQYF. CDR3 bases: TGTGCCACCAGCAGATCCAAGCGGACTAGCGGCACGGAGACCCAGTACTTC.

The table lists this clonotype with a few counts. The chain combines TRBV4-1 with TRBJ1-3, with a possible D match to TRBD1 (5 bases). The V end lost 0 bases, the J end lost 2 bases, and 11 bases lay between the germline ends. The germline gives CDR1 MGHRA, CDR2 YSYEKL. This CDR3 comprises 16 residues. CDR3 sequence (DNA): TGCGCCAGCAGCCAAGAAATTGGGGGTGCTGGAAACACCATATATTTT. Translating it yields CASSQEIGGAGNTIYF.

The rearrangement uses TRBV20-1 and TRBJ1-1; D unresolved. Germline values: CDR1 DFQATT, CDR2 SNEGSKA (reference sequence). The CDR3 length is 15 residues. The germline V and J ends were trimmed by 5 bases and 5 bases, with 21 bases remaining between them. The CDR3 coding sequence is TGCAGTGCTCCTAAGAAGGGTTCGCGAGGGACTGAAGCTTTCTTT. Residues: CSAPKKGSRGTEAFF.

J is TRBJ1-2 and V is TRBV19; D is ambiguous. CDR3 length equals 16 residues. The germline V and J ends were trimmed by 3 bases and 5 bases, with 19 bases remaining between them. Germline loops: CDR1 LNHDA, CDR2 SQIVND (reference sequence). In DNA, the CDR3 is TGTGCCAGTAGTATCGCCTCTACTCCAGTATGGTATGGCTACACCTTC. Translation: CASSIASTPVWYGYTF.

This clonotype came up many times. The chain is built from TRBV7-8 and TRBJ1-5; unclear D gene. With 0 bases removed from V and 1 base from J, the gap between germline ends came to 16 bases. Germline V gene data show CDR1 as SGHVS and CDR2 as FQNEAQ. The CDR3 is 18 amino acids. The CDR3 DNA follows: TGTGCCAGCAGCTTAGCGGGCAGGCACCTTTTGAGCAATCAGCCCCAGCATTTT. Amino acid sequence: CASSLAGRHLLSNQPQHF.

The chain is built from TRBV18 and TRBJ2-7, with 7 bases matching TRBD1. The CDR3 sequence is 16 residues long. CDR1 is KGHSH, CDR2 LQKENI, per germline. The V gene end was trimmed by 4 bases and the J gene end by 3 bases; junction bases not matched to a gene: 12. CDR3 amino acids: CASSLPGTDHFYEQYV. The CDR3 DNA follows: TGTGCCAGCTCACTACCCGGGACAGATCATTTCTACGAGCAGTACGTC.

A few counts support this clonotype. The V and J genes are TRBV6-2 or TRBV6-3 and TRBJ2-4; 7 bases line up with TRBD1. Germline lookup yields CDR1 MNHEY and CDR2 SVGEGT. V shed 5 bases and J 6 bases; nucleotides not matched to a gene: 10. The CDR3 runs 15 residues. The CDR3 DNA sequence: TGTGCCAGCAGTGAGCTCCGGGACAGCTTAAACATTCAGTACTTC. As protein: CASSELRDSLNIQYF.

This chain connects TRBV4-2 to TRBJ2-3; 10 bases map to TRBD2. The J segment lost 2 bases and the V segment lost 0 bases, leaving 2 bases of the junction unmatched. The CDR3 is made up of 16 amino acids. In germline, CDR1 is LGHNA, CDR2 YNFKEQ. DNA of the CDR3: TGTGCCAGCAGCCAAGAAGCGGGGGGGTTCACAGATACGCAGTATTTT. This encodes CASSQEAGGFTDTQYF.

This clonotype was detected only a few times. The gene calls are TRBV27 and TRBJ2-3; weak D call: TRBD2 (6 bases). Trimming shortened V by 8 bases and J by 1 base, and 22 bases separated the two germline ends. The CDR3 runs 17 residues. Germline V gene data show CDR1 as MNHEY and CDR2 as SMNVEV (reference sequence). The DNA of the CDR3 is TGTGCCAGCCACCCCCACTGGAGGGTGGGGGGCACAGATACGCAGTATTTT. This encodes CASHPHWRVGGTDTQYF.

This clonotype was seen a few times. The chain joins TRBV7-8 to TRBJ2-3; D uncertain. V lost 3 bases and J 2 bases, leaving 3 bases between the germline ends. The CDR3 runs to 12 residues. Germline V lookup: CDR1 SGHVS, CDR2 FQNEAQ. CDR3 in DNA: TGTGCCAGCAGCTTCTACACAGATACGCAGTATTTT. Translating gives CASSFYTDTQYF.